This TCR beta chain was recovered during a study of CD8 T cells in Susac syndrome. Overall study context: At blood draw, Susac syndrome patients were therapy-naive, on corticosteroids, or on intravenous immunoglobulin alone. Notes on the study in general: The authors found no clonal expansion in Susac syndrome CD4+ T cell repertoires.

CD8+ and CD4+ T cells from blood underwent TCR beta sequencing, which was carried out in a high-throughput format. A quantity of about 0.5 to 1 ug RNA underwent reverse transcription using random hexamers. TCR beta CDR3 was amplified by immunoSEQ covering 54 Vbeta and 13 Jbeta. In TCRdb, the immunoSEQ multiplex PCR reads were re-called with MiXCR into one record per CDR3 protein. The table has 170,000 or so distinct CDR3 sequences, just under 95% seen once. Germline V gives CDR1 LNHDA, CDR2 SQIVND (reference sequence). Trimming at V came to 6 bases and at J to 5 bases, leaving 9 bases not matched to a gene. The CDR3 spans 15 residues. Comments on this clonotype: Its antigen is unidentified.

The receptor was isolated from a human donor with Susac syndrome. The V gene is TRBV19, the J gene TRBJ2-2; 7 nucleotides agree with TRBD2. Source material: CD4+ T cells from PBMCs. The chain's CDR3 is CASRARLAGTGELFF. Written as DNA, the CDR3 is TGTGCCAGTAGAGCCCGATTAGCGGGTACCGGGGAGCTGTTTTTT.